Below, one T cell receptor beta chain is given with its context. This sample stems from a study of technical replicates of blood from a handful of donors. From germline, CDR1 is SEHNR and CDR2 FQNEAQ (reference sequence). This CDR3 region has 12 residues. Trimming removed 5 bases from V and 7 bases from J, with 9 bases in between. The method was immunoSEQ multiplex PCR; TCRdb's version includes in-frame clones alone and lacks a portion of them. The table has around 83,000 clones, around 94% seen once; the top ten hold around 0.37%. This sequence was found in a human donor in good health. The rearrangement uses TRBV7-9 and TRBJ2-1; the D gene is possibly TRBD2 (5 bases). Sequenced sample: T cells isolated from PBMCs. CDR3 coding DNA: TGTGCCAGCAGCCCTAGCAGGAATGAGCAGTTCTTC. Protein: CASSPSRNEQFF. The whole variable domain, filled in from reference TRBV7-9 and TRBJ2-1, reads DTGVSQNPRHKITKRGQNVTFRCDPISEHNRLYWYRQTLGQGPEFLTYFQNEAQLEKSRLLSDRFSAERPKGSFSTLEIQRTEQGDSAMYLCASSPSRNEQFFGPGTRLTVL.